This record covers a single TCR beta chain. Produced via immunoSEQ multiplex PCR; TCRdb's table is partial and in-frame only. This repertoire shows over 100,000 clones, 90% found once; its top ten account for more than 3.5%. This sample is drawn from a study of control samples from healthy donors and cancer patients. This CDR3 is 15 amino acids long. Germline values: CDR1 KGHSH, CDR2 LQKENI. Trimming took off 4 bases at V and 2 bases at J, with 11 bases between the two ends. The chain employs TRBV18 and TRBJ2-2, with D possibly being TRBD1 (5 bases). The receptor was derived from a human donor in good health. The donor label of this sample is uncertain. Sequencing used blood. Here the CDR3 DNA reads TGTGCCAGCTCACTGGCCAGGGTTAACACCGGGGAGCTGTTTTTT. The encoded protein is CASSLARVNTGELFF.